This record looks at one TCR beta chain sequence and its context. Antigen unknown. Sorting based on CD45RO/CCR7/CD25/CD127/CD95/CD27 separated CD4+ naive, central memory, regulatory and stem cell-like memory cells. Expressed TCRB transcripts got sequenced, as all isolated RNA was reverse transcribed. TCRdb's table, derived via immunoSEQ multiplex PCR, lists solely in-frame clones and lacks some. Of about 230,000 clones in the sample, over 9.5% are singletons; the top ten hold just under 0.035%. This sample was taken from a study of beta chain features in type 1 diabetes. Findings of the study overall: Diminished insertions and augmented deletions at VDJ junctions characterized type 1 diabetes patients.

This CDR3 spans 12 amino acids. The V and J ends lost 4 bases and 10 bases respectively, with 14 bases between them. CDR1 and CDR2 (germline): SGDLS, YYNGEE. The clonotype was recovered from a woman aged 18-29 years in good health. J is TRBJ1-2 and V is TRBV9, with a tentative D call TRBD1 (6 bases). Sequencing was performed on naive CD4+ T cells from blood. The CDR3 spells CASSPARTVYTF. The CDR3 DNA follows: TGTGCCAGCAGCCCGGCCCGGACAGTCTACACCTTC.